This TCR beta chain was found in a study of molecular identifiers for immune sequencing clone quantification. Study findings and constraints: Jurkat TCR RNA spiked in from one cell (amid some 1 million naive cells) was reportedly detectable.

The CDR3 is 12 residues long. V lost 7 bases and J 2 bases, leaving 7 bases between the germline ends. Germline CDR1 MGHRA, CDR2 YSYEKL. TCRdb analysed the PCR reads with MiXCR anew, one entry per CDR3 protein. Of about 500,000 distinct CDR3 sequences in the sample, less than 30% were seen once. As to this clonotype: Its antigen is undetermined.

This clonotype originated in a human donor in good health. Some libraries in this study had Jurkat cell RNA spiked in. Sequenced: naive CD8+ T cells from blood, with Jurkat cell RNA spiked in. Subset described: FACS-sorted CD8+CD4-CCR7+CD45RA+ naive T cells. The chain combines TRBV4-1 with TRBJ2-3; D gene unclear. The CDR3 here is CASNPNTDTQYF. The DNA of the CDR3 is TGCGCCAGCAACCCGAACACAGATACGCAGTATTTT.